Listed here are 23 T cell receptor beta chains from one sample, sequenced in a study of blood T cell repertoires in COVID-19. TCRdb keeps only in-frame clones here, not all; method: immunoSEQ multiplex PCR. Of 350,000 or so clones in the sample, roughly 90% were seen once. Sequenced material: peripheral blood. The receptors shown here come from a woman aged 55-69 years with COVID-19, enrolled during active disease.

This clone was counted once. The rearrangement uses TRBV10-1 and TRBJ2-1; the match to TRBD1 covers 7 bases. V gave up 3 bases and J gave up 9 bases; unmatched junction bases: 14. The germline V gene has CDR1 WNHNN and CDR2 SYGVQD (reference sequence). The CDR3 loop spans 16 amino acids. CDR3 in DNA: TGCGCCAGCAGTGAAGGACAGGCCTACAGTACAGTTGAGCAGTTCTTC. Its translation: CASSEGQAYSTVEQFF.

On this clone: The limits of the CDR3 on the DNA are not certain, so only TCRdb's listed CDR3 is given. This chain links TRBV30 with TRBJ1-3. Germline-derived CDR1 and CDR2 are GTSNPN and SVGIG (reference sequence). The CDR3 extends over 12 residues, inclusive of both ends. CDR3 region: CAWSVARGTGHF.

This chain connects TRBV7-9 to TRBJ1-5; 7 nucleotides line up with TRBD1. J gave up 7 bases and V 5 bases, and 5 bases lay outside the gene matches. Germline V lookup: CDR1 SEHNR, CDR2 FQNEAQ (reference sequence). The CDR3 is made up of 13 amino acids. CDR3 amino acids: CASSPAGGQPQHF. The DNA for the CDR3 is TGTGCCAGCAGCCCAGCAGGGGGACAGCCCCAGCATTTT.

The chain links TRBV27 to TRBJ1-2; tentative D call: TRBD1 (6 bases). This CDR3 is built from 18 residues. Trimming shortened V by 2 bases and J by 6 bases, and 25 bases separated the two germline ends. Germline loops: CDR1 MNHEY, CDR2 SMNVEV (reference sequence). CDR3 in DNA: TGTGCCAGCAGTTTAATTGGCGGATCGGGGGGCGGGCGGAATGGCTACACCTTC. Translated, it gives CASSLIGGSGGGRNGYTF.

The CDR3 is CASSQLTTNTGELFF. CDR3 bases: TGTGCCAGCAGCCAATTAACAACGAACACCGGGGAGCTGTTTTTT. V usage is TRBV3-1 (or the pseudogene TRBV3-2) and J usage is TRBJ2-2; the D is unclear. The V gene lost 2 bases and the J gene lost 0 bases, with 7 bases spanning the gap. The CDR3 contains 15 residues. The V gene's germline CDR1 is LGHDT and CDR2 YNNKEL (reference sequence).

CDR3 in amino acids: CASSLSTGGLDTQYF. The CDR3 DNA follows: TGCGCCAGCAGTCTTTCGACAGGGGGCCTGGATACGCAGTATTTT. The chain combines TRBV5-1 with TRBJ2-3; TRBD1 matches at 10 bases. The CDR3 has 15 residues. Germline assignment: CDR1 SGHRS and CDR2 YFSETQ. Trimming took 5 bases from V and 6 from J; bases not matched to a gene: 9.

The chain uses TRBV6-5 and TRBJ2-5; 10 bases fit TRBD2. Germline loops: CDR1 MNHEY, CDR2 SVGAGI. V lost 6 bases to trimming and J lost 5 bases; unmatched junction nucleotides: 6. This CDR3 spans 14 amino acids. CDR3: CASRSGGAQETQYF. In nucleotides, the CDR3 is TGTGCCAGCAGGAGCGGGGGGGCCCAGGAGACCCAGTACTTC.

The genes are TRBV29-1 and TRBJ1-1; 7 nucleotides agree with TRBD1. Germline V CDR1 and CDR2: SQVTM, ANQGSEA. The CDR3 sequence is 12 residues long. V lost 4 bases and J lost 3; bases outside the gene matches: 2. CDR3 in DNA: TGCAGCGTTGGGACAGGCGACACTGAAGCTTTCTTT. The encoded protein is CSVGTGDTEAFF. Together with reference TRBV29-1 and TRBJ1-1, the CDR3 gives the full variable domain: SAVISQKPSRDICQRGTSLTIQCQVDSQVTMMFWYRQQPGQSLTLIATANQGSEATYESGFVIDKFPISRPNLTFSTLTVSNMSPEDSSIYLCSVGTGDTEAFFGQGTRLTVV.

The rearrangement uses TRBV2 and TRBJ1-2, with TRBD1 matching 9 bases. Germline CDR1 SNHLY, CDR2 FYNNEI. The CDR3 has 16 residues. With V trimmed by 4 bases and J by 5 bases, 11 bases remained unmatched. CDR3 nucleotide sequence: TGTGCCAGCAGTGTCCCTGGGACAGGGCCACTATATGGCTACACCTTC. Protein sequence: CASSVPGTGPLYGYTF.

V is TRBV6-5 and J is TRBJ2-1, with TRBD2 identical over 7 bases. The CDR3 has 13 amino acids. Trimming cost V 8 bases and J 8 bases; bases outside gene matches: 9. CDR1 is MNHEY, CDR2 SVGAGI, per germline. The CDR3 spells CASVQAGGDEQFF. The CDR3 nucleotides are TGTGCCAGCGTTCAGGCTGGGGGGGATGAGCAGTTCTTC.

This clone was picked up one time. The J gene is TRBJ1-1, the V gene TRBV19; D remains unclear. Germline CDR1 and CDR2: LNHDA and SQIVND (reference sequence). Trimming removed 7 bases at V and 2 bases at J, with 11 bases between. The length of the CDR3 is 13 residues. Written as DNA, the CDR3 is TGTGCCAGTATAGGAGAAGCTAACACTGAAGCTTTCTTT. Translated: CASIGEANTEAFF. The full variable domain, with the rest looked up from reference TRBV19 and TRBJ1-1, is DGGITQSPKYLFRKEGQNVTLSCEQNLNHDAMYWYRQDPGQGLRLIYYSQIVNDFQKGDIAEGYSVSREKKESFPLTVTSAQKNPTAFYLCASIGEANTEAFFGQGTRLTVV.

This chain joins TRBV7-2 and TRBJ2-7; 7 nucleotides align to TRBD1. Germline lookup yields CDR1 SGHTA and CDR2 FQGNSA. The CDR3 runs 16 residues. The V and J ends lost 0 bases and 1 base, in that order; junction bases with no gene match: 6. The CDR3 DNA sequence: TGTGCCAGCAGCTTAGCAGGGGGCTCTTCATCCTACGAGCAGTACTTC. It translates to CASSLAGGSSSYEQYF.

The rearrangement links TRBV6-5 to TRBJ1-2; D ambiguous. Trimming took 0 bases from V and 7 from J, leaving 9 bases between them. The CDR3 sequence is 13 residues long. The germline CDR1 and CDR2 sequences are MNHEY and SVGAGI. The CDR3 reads CASSYSWEGGYTF. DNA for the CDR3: TGTGCCAGCAGTTACTCCTGGGAGGGTGGCTACACCTTC.

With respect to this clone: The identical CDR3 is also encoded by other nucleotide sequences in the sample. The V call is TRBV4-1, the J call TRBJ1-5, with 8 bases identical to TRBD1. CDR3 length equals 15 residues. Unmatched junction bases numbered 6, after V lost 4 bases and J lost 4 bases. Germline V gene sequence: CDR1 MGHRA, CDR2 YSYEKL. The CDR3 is CASSREQGGNQPQHF. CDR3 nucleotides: TGCGCCAGCAGCCGTGAACAGGGGGGAAATCAGCCCCAGCATTTT.

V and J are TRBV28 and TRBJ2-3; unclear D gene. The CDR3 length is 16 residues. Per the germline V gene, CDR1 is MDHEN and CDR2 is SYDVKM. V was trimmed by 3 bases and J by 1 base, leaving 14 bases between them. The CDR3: CASSFDGSLGTDTQYF. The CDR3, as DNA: TGTGCCAGCAGTTTCGATGGTAGCCTGGGCACAGATACGCAGTATTTT.

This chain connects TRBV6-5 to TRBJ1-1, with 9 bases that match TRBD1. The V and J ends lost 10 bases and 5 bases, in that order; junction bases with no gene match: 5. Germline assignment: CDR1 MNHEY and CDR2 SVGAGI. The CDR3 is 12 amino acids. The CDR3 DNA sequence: TGTGCCACCACAGGGGGCGCAACTGAAGCTTTCTTT. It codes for CATTGGATEAFF.

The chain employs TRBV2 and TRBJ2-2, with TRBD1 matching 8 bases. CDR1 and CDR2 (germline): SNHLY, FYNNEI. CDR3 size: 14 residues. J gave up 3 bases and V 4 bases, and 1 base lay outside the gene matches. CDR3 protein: CASSGTGYTGELFF. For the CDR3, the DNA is TGTGCCAGCAGTGGGACAGGGTACACCGGGGAGCTGTTTTTT.

CDR3: CAISKTGTGGDEAFF. CDR3 bases: TGTGCCATCAGTAAGACCGGGACAGGGGGTGATGAAGCTTTCTTT. J is TRBJ1-1 and V is TRBV10-3; TRBD1 matches at 11 bases. Trimming cost V 5 bases and J 7 bases; bases outside gene matches: 9. Germline lookup yields CDR1 ENHRY and CDR2 SYGVKD. This CDR3 region has 15 residues.

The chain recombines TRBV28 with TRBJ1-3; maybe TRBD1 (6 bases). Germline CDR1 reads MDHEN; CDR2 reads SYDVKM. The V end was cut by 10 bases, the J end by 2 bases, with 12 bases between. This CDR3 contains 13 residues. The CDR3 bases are TGTGCCACCACAGGGAGGGCTGGAAACACCATATATTTT. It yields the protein CATTGRAGNTIYF.

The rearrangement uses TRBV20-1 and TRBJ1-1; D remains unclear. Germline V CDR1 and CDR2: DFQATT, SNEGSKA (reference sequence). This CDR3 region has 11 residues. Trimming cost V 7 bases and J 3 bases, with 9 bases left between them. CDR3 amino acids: CSGRKDTEAFF. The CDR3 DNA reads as TGCAGTGGGAGGAAGGACACTGAAGCTTTCTTT.

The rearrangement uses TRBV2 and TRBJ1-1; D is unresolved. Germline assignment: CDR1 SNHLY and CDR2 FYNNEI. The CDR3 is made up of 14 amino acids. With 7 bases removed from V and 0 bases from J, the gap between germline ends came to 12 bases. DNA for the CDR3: TGTGCCAGCAAACTAAACGGTATGAACACTGAAGCTTTCTTT. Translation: CASKLNGMNTEAFF. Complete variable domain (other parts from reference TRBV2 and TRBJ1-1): EPEVTQTPSHQVTQMGQEVILRCVPISNHLYFYWYRQILGQKVEFLVSFYNNEISEKSEIFDDQFSVERPDGSNFTLKIRSTKLEDSAMYFCASKLNGMNTEAFFGQGTRLTVV.

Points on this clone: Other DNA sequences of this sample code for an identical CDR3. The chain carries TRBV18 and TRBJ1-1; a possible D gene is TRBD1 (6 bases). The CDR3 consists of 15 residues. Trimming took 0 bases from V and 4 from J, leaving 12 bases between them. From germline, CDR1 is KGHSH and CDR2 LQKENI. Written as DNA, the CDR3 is TGTGCCAGCTCACCACCTCAAGGGGGGGGCACTGAAGCTTTCTTT. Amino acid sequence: CASSPPQGGGTEAFF.

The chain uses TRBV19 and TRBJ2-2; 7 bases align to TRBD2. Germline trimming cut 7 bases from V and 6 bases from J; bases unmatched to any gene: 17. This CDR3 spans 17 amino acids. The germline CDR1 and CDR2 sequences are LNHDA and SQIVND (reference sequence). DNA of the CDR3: TGTGCCAGTATGCCCCCAACACCCGGACTAGTACCCGGGGAGCTGTTTTTT. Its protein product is CASMPPTPGLVPGELFF.